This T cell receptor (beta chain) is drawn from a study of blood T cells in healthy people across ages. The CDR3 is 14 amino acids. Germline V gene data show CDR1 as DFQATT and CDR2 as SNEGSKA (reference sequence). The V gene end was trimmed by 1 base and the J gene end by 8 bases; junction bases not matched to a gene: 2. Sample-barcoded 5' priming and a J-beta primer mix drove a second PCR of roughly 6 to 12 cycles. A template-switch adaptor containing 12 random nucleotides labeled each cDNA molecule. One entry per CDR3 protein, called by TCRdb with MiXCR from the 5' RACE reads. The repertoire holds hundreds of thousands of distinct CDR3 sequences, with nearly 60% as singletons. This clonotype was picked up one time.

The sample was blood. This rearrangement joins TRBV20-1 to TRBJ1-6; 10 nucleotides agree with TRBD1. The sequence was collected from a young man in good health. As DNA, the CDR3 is TGCAGTGCTAGAGGAGGGACAGGGGATTCACCCCTCCACTTT. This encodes CSARGGTGDSPLHF.